The clone carrying this TCR beta chain was picked up a small number of times. The antigen remains unidentified. TCRdb called the reads again in MiXCR, with one record for every CDR3 protein. This table has about 69,000 distinct CDR3 sequences, less than 25% appearing once. The data belong to a study of type 1 regulatory T cells. As for the study in general: T-allo10 is a Tr1-enriched, alloantigen-specific CD4 T cell product made in vitro.

General observations from the study: Type 1 regulatory T cells had a more restricted TCR repertoire than non-type 1 regulatory T cells.

Sequences were obtained from cultured type 1 regulatory T (Tr1) cells, either the whole culture or a sorted fraction (not recorded which). The TCR originated in a human donor in good health.

For the CDR3, the DNA is TGTGCCAGCAGTACCGGAGGGGACTCCGGGGAGCTGTTTTTT. Its protein product is CASSTGGDSGELFF. V is TRBV6-1 and J is TRBJ2-2; TRBD2 is a possible D gene (6 bases). The CDR3 extends over 14 amino acids. Germline V CDR1 and CDR2: MNHNS, SASEGT. With 5 bases removed from V and 6 bases from J, the gap between germline ends came to 13 bases.